The clone carrying this TCR beta chain was recorded a few times. This entry belongs to a study of patients and donors after allogeneic stem cell transplantation. V lost 0 bases to trimming and J lost 3 bases; unmatched junction nucleotides: 0. This CDR3 comprises 14 residues. Per the germline V gene, CDR1 is LGHNA and CDR2 is YNFKEQ. TCRdb reanalysed the RT-PCR reads using MiXCR and keeps one entry per CDR3 protein. The table lists hundreds of thousands of distinct CDR3 sequences, 16% of them singletons, with roughly 7.2% in the top ten. The sequence was collected from a human donor who was either an allogeneic HSCT recipient or a stem cell or donor lymphocyte infusion donor (not recorded which). It is not recorded whose cells these are; they may come from a transplant donor. V is TRBV4-2 and J is TRBJ1-1; 8 bases line up with TRBD1. Specimen: blood, either unsorted or a sorted T cell fraction (not recorded which). For the CDR3, the DNA is TGTGCCAGCAGCCAAGACAGGGGGCACACTGAAGCTTTCTTT. It is translated as CASSQDRGHTEAFF.